One and the same sample provided the 20 T cell receptor beta chains below, sequenced in a study of blood T cell repertoires in COVID-19. Assay used: immunoSEQ multiplex PCR; TCRdb lists only in-frame clones, some missing. The sample lists a few hundred thousand clones, about 70% occurring once. The sample comprised peripheral blood. The receptors come from a woman aged 80 or older with acute or convalescent COVID-19.

The chain employs TRBV27 and TRBJ2-1; D is undetermined. The V and J ends lost 2 bases and 4 bases respectively, with 9 bases between them. The germline gives CDR1 MNHEY, CDR2 SMNVEV (reference sequence). The CDR3 contains 14 residues. This CDR3 is CASSLLFRYNEQFF. The CDR3 region has the DNA TGTGCCAGCAGTTTACTCTTCAGATACAATGAGCAGTTCTTC.

On this clone itself: The sample holds other DNA sequences that translate to the same CDR3. The CDR3 reads CASSLGRVYGYTF. CDR3 nucleotide sequence: TGTGCCAGCAGCTTGGGCAGGGTCTATGGCTACACCTTC. This chain connects TRBV7-8 to TRBJ1-2; possible D gene TRBD1, 5 bases. Germline loops: CDR1 SGHVS, CDR2 FQNEAQ. Trimming removed 3 bases at V and 4 bases at J, with 9 bases between. The CDR3 totals 13 residues.

This clone appeared a few times. V is TRBV7-2 and J is TRBJ1-3; D gene unclear. The germline gives CDR1 SGHTA, CDR2 FQGNSA. Trimming removed 1 base at V and 3 bases at J, with 10 bases between. There are 15 residues in the CDR3. CDR3 protein: CASSLVEGVGNTIYF. CDR3 DNA sequence: TGTGCCAGCAGCTTAGTCGAGGGTGTTGGAAACACCATATATTTT.

This clone has a single count. CDR3 coding DNA: TGTGCCAGCAGCCAAGGACCGGGAGGGACAGCAAACTATGGCTACACCTTC. Translation gives CASSQGPGGTANYGYTF. The rearrangement uses TRBV3-1 (or the pseudogene TRBV3-2) and TRBJ1-2; TRBD1 aligns across 7 bases. V lost 1 base and J lost 2; bases outside the gene matches: 10. The CDR3 has 17 residues. Germline-derived CDR1 and CDR2 are LGHDT and YNNKEL (reference sequence).

The chain joins TRBV27 to TRBJ1-1; D is ambiguous. The CDR3 sequence is 14 residues long. Germline CDR1 MNHEY, CDR2 SMNVEV (reference sequence). V shed 9 bases and J shed 0 bases, with 14 bases lying between them. The CDR3 DNA follows: TGTGCCAGTGGCACCGGGGTCATGAACACTGAAGCTTTCTTT. It codes for CASGTGVMNTEAFF.

The chain recombines TRBV29-1 with TRBJ2-7; 10 bases agree with TRBD1. CDR3 length: 12 amino acids. V lost 8 bases, J lost 7 bases, and 8 bases stayed unmatched. CDR1 is SQVTM, CDR2 ANQGSEA, per germline. Here the CDR3 DNA reads TGCAGCCATGGGACAGGGGTTGGGGAGCAGTACTTC. It yields the protein CSHGTGVGEQYF.

This chain uses TRBV29-1 with TRBJ2-2, with 7 bases lining up with TRBD1. The CDR3 has 15 amino acids. V shed 7 bases and J 0 bases; nucleotides not matched to a gene: 8. Germline V gives CDR1 SQVTM, CDR2 ANQGSEA. The CDR3 DNA is TGCAGCGCCGGACAGGAACCCGCGAACACCGGGGAGCTGTTTTTT. Protein sequence: CSAGQEPANTGELFF.

The chain couples TRBV27 to TRBJ2-2; possible D gene TRBD1, 5 bases. The V and J ends lost 8 bases and 5 bases respectively, with 15 bases between them. CDR1 is MNHEY, CDR2 SMNVEV, per germline (reference sequence). The CDR3 has 14 amino acids. CDR3 loop: CASQGWGDTGELFF. In DNA form, the CDR3 reads TGTGCCAGCCAAGGGTGGGGCGATACCGGGGAGCTGTTTTTT.

In this sample, this clone turned up a few times. V usage is TRBV19 and J usage is TRBJ2-4; perhaps TRBD2 as D (6 bases). The CDR3 is made up of 17 amino acids. Germline CDR1 is LNHDA and CDR2 is SQIVND (reference sequence). V lost 1 base, J lost 0 bases, and 13 bases lay in between. The CDR3 is CASSIAGGTLAKNIQYF. DNA for the CDR3: TGTGCCAGTAGTATAGCAGGAGGGACTCTAGCCAAAAACATTCAGTACTTC.

There are a few counts of this clone. The chain is built from TRBV4-1 and TRBJ2-7; TRBD2 matches at 8 bases. The CDR3 is 15 residues long. Germline V CDR1 and CDR2: MGHRA, YSYEKL. V was clipped by 4 bases and J by 0 bases; unmatched bases: 5. In DNA form, the CDR3 reads TGCGCCAGCAGCCCCTTGACTAGCGCCTCCTACGAGCAGTACTTC. Its protein product is CASSPLTSASYEQYF.

The CDR3 nucleotides are TGCGCCAGCAGCCAAGAGGGGGCTAGCTCCTATAATTCACCCCTCCACTTT. Translated: CASSQEGASSYNSPLHF. The J gene is TRBJ1-6, the V gene TRBV4-1; maybe TRBD1 (6 bases). Germline V CDR1 and CDR2: MGHRA, YSYEKL. CDR3 length: 17 residues. The V end lost 0 bases, the J end lost 0 bases, and 9 bases lay between the germline ends.

This sequence joins TRBV6-2 or TRBV6-3 and TRBJ2-2, with D unresolved. The V gene's germline CDR1 is MNHEY and CDR2 SVGEGT. Between the trimmed V and J ends, which lost 1 base and 5 bases, there was a span of 8 bases. This CDR3 has 14 residues. The CDR3, as DNA: TGTGCCAGCAGTTACTACCTTACTACCGGGGAGCTGTTTTTT. Translation gives CASSYYLTTGELFF.

This clone showed up just a few times. The V call is TRBV7-2, the J call TRBJ1-2, with 10 bases identical to TRBD1. V gave up 1 base and J gave up 10 bases; unmatched junction bases: 3. The CDR3 consists of 13 residues. From germline, CDR1 is SGHTA and CDR2 FQGNSA. The CDR3 sequence: CASSLGTGGVYTF. The CDR3 DNA reads TGTGCCAGCAGCTTAGGGACAGGGGGTGTCTACACCTTC.

This chain connects TRBV18 to TRBJ2-2, with a possible D match to TRBD1 (6 bases). Trimming removed 3 bases at V and 5 bases at J, with 10 bases between. CDR1 and CDR2 from the germline V gene are KGHSH and LQKENI. This CDR3 has 14 residues. This chain's CDR3 is CASSPNRETGELFF. Here the CDR3 DNA reads TGTGCCAGCTCACCGAACAGGGAAACCGGGGAGCTGTTTTTT.

J is TRBJ2-5 and V is TRBV11-2, with 10 bases fitting TRBD2. Germline assignment: CDR1 SGHAT and CDR2 FQNNGV. This CDR3 contains 15 residues. V was clipped by 7 bases and J by 5 bases; unmatched bases: 10. CDR3 in amino acids: CASTTLGSGRETQYF. The CDR3 DNA sequence: TGTGCCAGCACGACACTCGGTAGCGGGAGGGAGACCCAGTACTTC.

The rearrangement uses TRBV2 and TRBJ2-2; TRBD2 matches at 7 bases. CDR1 and CDR2 (germline): SNHLY, FYNNEI. Trimming at V came to 5 bases and at J to 0 bases, leaving 6 bases not matched to a gene. The length of the CDR3 is 16 residues. The CDR3 sequence is CASSPTSPANTGELFF. The CDR3 DNA reads TGTGCCAGCAGTCCGACTAGCCCAGCGAACACCGGGGAGCTGTTTTTT.

The chain combines TRBV6-6 with TRBJ1-6; 9 bases are a match to TRBD1. Germline V lookup: CDR1 MNHNY, CDR2 SVGAGI (reference sequence). The ends lost 6 bases at V and 6 bases at J; junction bases unmatched: 9. CDR3 length equals 16 residues. CDR3 sequence (DNA): TGTGCCAGCAGCCAAACAAACAGGGGGCTTAATTCACCCCTCCACTTT. Translating it yields CASSQTNRGLNSPLHF.

This clone was seen a few times. This chain links TRBV5-1 with TRBJ2-3, with 8 bases matching TRBD2. After removal of 7 bases from V and 2 bases from J, the junction contained 9 bases not matched to a gene. This CDR3 spans 15 amino acids. Per the germline V gene, CDR1 is SGHRS and CDR2 is YFSETQ. The CDR3 nucleotides read TGCGCCAGCGTTCAATCGGGGGGGCCCACAGATACGCAGTATTTT. Translating it yields CASVQSGGPTDTQYF.

The rearrangement uses TRBV7-2 and TRBJ1-1; 7 nucleotides align to TRBD1. The trim removed 4 bases at V and 4 bases at J, leaving 6 bases unmatched. The CDR3 consists of 14 residues. Germline V CDR1 and CDR2: SGHTA, FQGNSA. CDR3 sequence: CASSSSTGSTEAFF. CDR3 bases: TGTGCCAGCAGCTCCTCGACAGGGAGCACTGAAGCTTTCTTT. The full variable domain, completed using reference TRBV7-2 and TRBJ1-1, is GAGVSQSPSNKVTEKGKDVELRCDPISGHTALYWYRQSLGQGLEFLIYFQGNSAPDKSGLPSDRFSAERTGGSVSTLTIQRTQQEDSAVYLCASSSSTGSTEAFFGQGTRLTVV.

The chain employs TRBV7-2 and TRBJ1-2, with 9 bases aligning to TRBD1. The ends lost 0 bases at V and 1 base at J; junction bases unmatched: 3. In germline, CDR1 is SGHTA, CDR2 FQGNSA. The CDR3 length is 16 residues. For the CDR3, the DNA is TGTGCCAGCAGCTTAGCGTTGGGACAGGGTAACTATGGCTACACCTTC. Residues: CASSLALGQGNYGYTF. The variable domain in full, completed from reference TRBV7-2 and TRBJ1-2, reads GAGVSQSPSNKVTEKGKDVELRCDPISGHTALYWYRQSLGQGLEFLIYFQGNSAPDKSGLPSDRFSAERTGGSVSTLTIQRTQQEDSAVYLCASSLALGQGNYGYTFGSGTRLTVV.